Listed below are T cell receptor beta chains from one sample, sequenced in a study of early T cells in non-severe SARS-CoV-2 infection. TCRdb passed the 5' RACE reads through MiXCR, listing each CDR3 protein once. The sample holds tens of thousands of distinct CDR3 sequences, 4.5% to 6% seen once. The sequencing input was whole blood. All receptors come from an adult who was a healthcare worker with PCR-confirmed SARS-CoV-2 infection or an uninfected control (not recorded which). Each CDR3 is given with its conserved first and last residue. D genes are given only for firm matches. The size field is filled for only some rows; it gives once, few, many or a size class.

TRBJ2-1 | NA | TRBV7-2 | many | CASNPRDRPTHNEQFF | TGTGCCAGCAACCCCCGCGACAGGCCTACCCACAATGAGCAGTTCTTC
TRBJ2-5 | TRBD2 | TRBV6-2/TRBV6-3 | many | CASSRLAGVKETQYF | TGTGCCAGCAGCAGACTAGCGGGGGTGAAAGAGACCCAGTACTTC
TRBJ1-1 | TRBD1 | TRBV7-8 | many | CASSLAPGGGTEAFF | TGTGCCAGCAGCTTAGCTCCAGGGGGCGGCACTGAAGCTTTCTTT
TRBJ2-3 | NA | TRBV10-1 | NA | CASSEEGRETDTQYF | TGCGCCAGCAGTGAGGAGGGGAGAGAAACAGATACGCAGTATTTT
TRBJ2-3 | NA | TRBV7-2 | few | CASSLAWNPVTDTQYF | TGTGCCAGCAGCTTAGCATGGAACCCCGTCACAGATACGCAGTATTTT
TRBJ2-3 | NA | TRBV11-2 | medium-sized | CASSRPRDIDNTQYF | TGTGCCAGCAGCCGCCCCCGGGACATCGACAATACGCAGTATTTT
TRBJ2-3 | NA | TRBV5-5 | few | CASSVTGKGRTDTQYF | TGTGCCAGCAGCGTGACAGGAAAGGGGAGGACAGATACGCAGTATTTT
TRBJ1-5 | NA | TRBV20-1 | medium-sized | CSATKTGLGQPQHF | TGCAGTGCTACGAAGACAGGCCTTGGTCAGCCCCAGCATTTT
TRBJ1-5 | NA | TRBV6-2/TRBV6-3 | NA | CASSYEGRSNQPQHF | TGTGCCAGCAGTTACGAGGGCAGGAGCAATCAGCCCCAGCATTTT
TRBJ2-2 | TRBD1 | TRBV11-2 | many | CASSPGTASTGELFF | TGTGCCAGCAGCCCCGGGACAGCGAGCACCGGGGAGCTGTTTTTT
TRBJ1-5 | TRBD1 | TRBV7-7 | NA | CASSPDRDGPQHF | TGTGCTAGCAGCCCCGACAGGGACGGGCCCCAGCATTTT
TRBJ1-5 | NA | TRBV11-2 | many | CASSPGQTHQPQHF | TGTGCCAGCAGCCCAGGACAGACGCATCAGCCCCAGCATTTT
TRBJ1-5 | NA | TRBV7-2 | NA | CASSLAQNRAFQPQHF | TGTGCCAGCAGCTTAGCGCAGAACAGGGCTTTTCAGCCCCAGCATTTT
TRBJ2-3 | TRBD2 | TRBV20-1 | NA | CSANSGGILTDTQYF | TGCAGTGCTAATAGCGGGGGGATACTTACAGATACGCAGTATTTT